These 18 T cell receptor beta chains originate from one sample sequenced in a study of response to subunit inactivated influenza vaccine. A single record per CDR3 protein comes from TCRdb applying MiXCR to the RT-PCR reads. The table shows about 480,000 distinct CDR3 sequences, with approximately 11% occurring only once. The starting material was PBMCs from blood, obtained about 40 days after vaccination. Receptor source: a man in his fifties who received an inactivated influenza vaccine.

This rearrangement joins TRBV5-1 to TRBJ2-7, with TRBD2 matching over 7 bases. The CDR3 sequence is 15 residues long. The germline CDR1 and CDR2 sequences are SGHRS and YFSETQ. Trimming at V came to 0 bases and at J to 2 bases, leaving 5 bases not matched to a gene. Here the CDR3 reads CASSLEGGGTYEQYF. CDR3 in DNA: TGCGCCAGCAGCTTGGAGGGCGGGGGAACCTACGAGCAGTACTTC. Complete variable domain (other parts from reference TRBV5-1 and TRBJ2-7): KAGVTQTPRYLIKTRGQQVTLSCSPISGHRSVSWYQQTPGQGLQFLFEYFSETQRNKGNFPGRFSGRQFSNSRSEMNVSTLELGDSALYLCASSLEGGGTYEQYFGPGTRLTVT.

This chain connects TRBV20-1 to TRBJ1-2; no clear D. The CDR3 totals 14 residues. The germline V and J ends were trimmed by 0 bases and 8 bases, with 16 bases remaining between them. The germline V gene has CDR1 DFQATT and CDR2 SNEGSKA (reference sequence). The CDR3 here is CSARDTLREGGYTF. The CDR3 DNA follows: TGCAGTGCTAGAGATACCCTCCGGGAAGGAGGCTACACCTTC.

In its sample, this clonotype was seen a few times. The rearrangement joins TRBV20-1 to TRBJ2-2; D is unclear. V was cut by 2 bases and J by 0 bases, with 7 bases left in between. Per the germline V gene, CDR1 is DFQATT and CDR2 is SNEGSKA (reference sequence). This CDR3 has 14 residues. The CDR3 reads CSARRSPNTGELFF. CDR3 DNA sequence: TGCAGTGCTAGACGTAGTCCGAACACCGGGGAGCTGTTTTTT.

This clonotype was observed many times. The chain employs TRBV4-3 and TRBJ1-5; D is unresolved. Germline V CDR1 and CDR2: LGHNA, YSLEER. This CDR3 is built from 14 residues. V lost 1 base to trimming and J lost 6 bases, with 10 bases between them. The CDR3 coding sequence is TGCGCCAGCAGCCAAGTCTGGGAGGGTCAGCCCCAGCATTTT. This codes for CASSQVWEGQPQHF.

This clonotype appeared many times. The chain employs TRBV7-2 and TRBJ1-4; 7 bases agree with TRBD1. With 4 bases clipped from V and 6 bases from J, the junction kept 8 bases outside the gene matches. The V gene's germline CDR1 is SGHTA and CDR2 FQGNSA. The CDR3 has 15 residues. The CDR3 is CASSSQGGVYEKLFF. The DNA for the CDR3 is TGTGCCAGCAGCTCCCAGGGGGGAGTCTATGAAAAACTGTTTTTT.

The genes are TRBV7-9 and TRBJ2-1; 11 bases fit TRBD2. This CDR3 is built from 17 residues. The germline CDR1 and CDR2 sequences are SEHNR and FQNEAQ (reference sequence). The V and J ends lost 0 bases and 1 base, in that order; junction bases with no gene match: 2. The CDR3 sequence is CASSLAGLAASYNEQFF. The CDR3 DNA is TGTGCCAGCAGCTTAGCGGGACTAGCGGCTTCCTACAATGAGCAGTTCTTC.

CDR3 sequence (DNA): TGTGCCAGCAGCTTAGGGCCTAGCGGTACCTCCTACGAGCAGTACTTC. Its translation: CASSLGPSGTSYEQYF. The chain couples TRBV7-2 to TRBJ2-7, with TRBD2 matching over 7 bases. J gave up 0 bases and V 1 base, and 6 bases lay outside the gene matches. The CDR3 consists of 16 residues. CDR1 is SGHTA, CDR2 FQGNSA, per germline.

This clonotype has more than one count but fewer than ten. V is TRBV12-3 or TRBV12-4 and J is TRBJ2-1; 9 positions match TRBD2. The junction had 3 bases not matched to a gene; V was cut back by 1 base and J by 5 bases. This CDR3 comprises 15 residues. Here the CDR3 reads CASSLGLAADNEQFF. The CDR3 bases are TGTGCCAGCAGTTTAGGACTAGCGGCGGACAATGAGCAGTTCTTC.

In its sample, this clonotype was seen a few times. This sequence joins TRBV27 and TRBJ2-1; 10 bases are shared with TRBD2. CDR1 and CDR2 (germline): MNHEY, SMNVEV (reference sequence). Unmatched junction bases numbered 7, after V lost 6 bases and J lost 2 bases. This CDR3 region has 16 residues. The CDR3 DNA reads TGTGCCAGCAGCTTGGGACTAGCGCTAACCTACAATGAGCAGTTCTTC. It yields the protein CASSLGLALTYNEQFF.

The CDR3 coding sequence is TGTGCCATGGGCCCCGGGCACACTGAAGCTTTCTTT. Its translation is CAMGPGHTEAFF. The J gene is TRBJ1-1, the V gene TRBV4-2; D is unclear. Looked up from germline, CDR1 is LGHNA and CDR2 is YNFKEQ. The CDR3 runs 12 residues. The V end lost 10 bases, the J end lost 3 bases, and 12 bases lay between the germline ends.

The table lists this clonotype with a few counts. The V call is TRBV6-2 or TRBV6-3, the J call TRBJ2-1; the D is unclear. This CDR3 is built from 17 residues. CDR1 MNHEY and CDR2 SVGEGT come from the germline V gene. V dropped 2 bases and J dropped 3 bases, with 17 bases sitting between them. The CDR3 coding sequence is TGTGCCAGCAGTTACCCCAGGCGTGTACTGCTCTACAATGAGCAGTTCTTC. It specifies CASSYPRRVLLYNEQFF.

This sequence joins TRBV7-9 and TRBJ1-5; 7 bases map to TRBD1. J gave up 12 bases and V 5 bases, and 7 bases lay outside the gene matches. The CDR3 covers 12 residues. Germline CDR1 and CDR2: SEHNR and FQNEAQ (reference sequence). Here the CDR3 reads CASSKDRLHQHF. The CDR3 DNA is TGTGCCAGCAGCAAGGACAGGTTGCACCAGCATTTT. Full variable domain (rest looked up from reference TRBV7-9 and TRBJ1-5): DTGVSQNPRHKITKRGQNVTFRCDPISEHNRLYWYRQTLGQGPEFLTYFQNEAQLEKSRLLSDRFSAERPKGSFSTLEIQRTEQGDSAMYLCASSKDRLHQHFGDGTRLSIL.

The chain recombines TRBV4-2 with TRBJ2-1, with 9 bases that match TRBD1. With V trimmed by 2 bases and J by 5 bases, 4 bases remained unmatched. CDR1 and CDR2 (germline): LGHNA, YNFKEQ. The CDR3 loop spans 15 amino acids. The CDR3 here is CASSQTGGGNNEQFF. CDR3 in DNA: TGTGCCAGCAGCCAAACAGGGGGCGGCAACAATGAGCAGTTCTTC.

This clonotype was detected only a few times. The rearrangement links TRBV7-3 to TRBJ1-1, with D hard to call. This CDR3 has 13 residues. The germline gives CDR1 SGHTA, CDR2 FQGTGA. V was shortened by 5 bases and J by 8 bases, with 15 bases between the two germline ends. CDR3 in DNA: TGTGCCAGCAGCCGTACGGGGAACCGAGAAGCTTTCTTT. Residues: CASSRTGNREAFF.

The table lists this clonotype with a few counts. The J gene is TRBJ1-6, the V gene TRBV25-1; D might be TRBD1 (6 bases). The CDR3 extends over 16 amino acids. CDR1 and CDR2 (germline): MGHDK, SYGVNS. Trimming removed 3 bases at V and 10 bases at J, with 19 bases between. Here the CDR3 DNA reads TGTGCCAGCAGTGAGGGTTACAGGGAGAGGAGATCACCCCTCCACTTT. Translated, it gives CASSEGYRERRSPLHF.

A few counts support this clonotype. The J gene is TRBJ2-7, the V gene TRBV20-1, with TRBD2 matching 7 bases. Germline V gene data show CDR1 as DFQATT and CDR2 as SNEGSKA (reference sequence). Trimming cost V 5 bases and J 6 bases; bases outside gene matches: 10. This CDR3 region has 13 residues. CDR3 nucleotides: TGCAGTGCTCCAGGGAGGGGCCCGGGCGAGCAGTACTTC. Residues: CSAPGRGPGEQYF.

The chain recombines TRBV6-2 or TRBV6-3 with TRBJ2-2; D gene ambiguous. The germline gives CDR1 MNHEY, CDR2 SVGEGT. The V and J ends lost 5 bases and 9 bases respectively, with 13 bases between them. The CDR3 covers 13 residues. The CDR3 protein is CASSPTAIRELFF. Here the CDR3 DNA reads TGTGCCAGCAGTCCTACAGCAATCCGGGAGCTGTTTTTT.

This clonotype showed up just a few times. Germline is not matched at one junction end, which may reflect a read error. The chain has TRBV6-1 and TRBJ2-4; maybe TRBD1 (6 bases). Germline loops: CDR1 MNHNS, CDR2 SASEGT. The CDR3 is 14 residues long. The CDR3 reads CASSEGQAKNIQYF. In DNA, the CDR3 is TGTGCCAGCAGCGAAGGACAGGCCAAAAACATTCAGTACTTC.